This TCR beta chain was retrieved from a study of blood T cell repertoires in COVID-19. The participants were between about 18 and 90 years old and came from roughly 24 US areas. Allocation to cohorts depended on clinical history reported by the participants. CDR3 length: 14 residues. The V gene lost 2 bases and the J gene lost 0 bases, with 5 bases spanning the gap. CDR1 is KGHSH, CDR2 LQKENI, per germline. Sequenced by immunoSEQ multiplex PCR; TCRdb stores in-frame clones only, minus some. The table lists approximately 400,000 clones, approximately 90% of them singletons. This clone was observed a single time.

This chain links TRBV18 with TRBJ1-3; D is uncertain. The receptor comes from a woman younger than 30 who had recovered from COVID-19. Sequencing input: PBMCs or T cells enriched from blood (not recorded which). The DNA of the CDR3 is TGTGCCAGCTCACCAGCGGACTCTGGAAACACCATATATTTT. It translates to CASSPADSGNTIYF.